This entry lists 25 T cell receptor beta chains sequenced from one sample in a study of blood T cell repertoires in COVID-19 (dated by TCRdb to about 2020). Libraries came from the immunoSEQ multiplex PCR assay. TCRdb's version of the immuneACCESS table is confined to in-frame rearrangements and falls short of the full clone set. An unresolved V gene accounts for under half of the shortfall where checked; the remainder is of unknown origin. The sample records some 57,000 clones, about 90% of which are singletons. Around an eighth of the sample is held by the ten biggest clonotypes. Material: peripheral blood. Receptors were obtained from a man between 60 and 75 years old with active COVID-19.

This rearrangement joins TRBV3-1 (or the pseudogene TRBV3-2) to TRBJ2-3, with 12 bases lining up with TRBD2. The CDR3 is 17 amino acids. The V gene's germline CDR1 is LGHDT and CDR2 YNNKEL (reference sequence). Trimming cost V 5 bases and J 3 bases; bases outside gene matches: 9. The CDR3 region has the DNA TGTGCCAGCAGCAGACGACTAGCGGGAGTGGAGACAGATACGCAGTATTTT. It translates to CASSRRLAGVETDTQYF.

The J gene is TRBJ2-5, the V gene TRBV7-9; maybe TRBD2 (5 bases). The germline V gene has CDR1 SEHNR and CDR2 FQNEAQ (reference sequence). V was cut by 1 base and J by 14 bases, with 14 bases left in between. There are 12 residues in the CDR3. The CDR3 DNA reads TGTGCCAGCAGCTTAGGAGTAGCGCCGGCTTACTTC. Translated: CASSLGVAPAYF.

The CDR3 DNA reads TGTGCCAGCAGTAAGGGGCAGGGGTCGAGTGGAAACACCATATATTTT. Its protein is CASSKGQGSSGNTIYF. The chain uses TRBV7-3 and TRBJ1-3, with D maybe TRBD1 (6 bases). Germline V gene data show CDR1 as SGHTA and CDR2 as FQGTGA. The CDR3 spans 16 residues. V was clipped by 6 bases and J by 3 bases, with 18 bases between them.

The V call is TRBV5-4, the J call TRBJ2-7; 11 bases are a match to TRBD2. Germline CDR1 is SGHNT and CDR2 is YYREEE (reference sequence). The CDR3 is made up of 16 amino acids. J gave up 4 bases and V 2 bases, and 8 bases lay outside the gene matches. CDR3 nucleotide sequence: TGTGCCAGCAGCTTCTATACTAGCGGGAGATCATACGAGCAGTACTTC. This translates into CASSFYTSGRSYEQYF.

This clone has a handful of counts. The chain recombines TRBV6-5 with TRBJ1-1; D gene unclear. Deletions cut 7 bases from V and 1 base from J, with 10 bases between. Germline CDR1 and CDR2: MNHEY and SVGAGI. The CDR3 is 13 residues long. CDR3 coding DNA: TGTGCCAGCATCCTTCCGGGGAACACTGAAGCTTTCTTT. Translating gives CASILPGNTEAFF.

The chain is built from TRBV27 and TRBJ2-4; 10 bases map to TRBD1. Trimming cost V 0 bases and J 14 bases; bases outside gene matches: 10. There are 15 residues in the CDR3. Germline-derived CDR1 and CDR2 are MNHEY and SMNVEV (reference sequence). The CDR3 coding sequence is TGTGCCAGCAGTTTATCCCGGACAGGGGGACTAAAGGAGTACTTC. Its translation is CASSLSRTGGLKEYF.

The J gene is TRBJ1-1, the V gene TRBV11-2, with D perhaps TRBD1 (6 bases). From germline, CDR1 is SGHAT and CDR2 FQNNGV. The CDR3 runs to 13 residues. Trimming took off 0 bases at V and 5 bases at J, with 7 bases between the two ends. CDR3 in amino acids: CASSLDRGTEAFF. The CDR3 DNA reads TGTGCCAGCAGCTTAGACAGGGGTACTGAAGCTTTCTTT.

The chain carries TRBV6-5 and TRBJ2-7; TRBD1 might be the D (5 bases). V was clipped by 2 bases and J by 2 bases, with 10 bases between them. CDR3 length: 14 residues. CDR1 MNHEY and CDR2 SVGAGI come from the germline V gene. The CDR3 here is CASSYLQGTYEQYF. The CDR3 DNA reads as TGTGCCAGCAGTTACCTTCAGGGTACCTACGAGCAGTACTTC.

This clone was seen only once. V gene TRBV5-4 combines with J gene TRBJ1-2; possibly TRBD1 for D (6 bases). This CDR3 is built from 17 residues. The germline V gene encodes CDR1 SGHNT and CDR2 YYREEE (reference sequence). The ends were cut back, 4 bases at V and 3 bases at J, with 22 bases in the middle. The chain's CDR3 is CASSDGTQPERHYGYTF. The CDR3 bases are TGTGCCAGCAGCGATGGGACACAACCAGAGAGACACTATGGCTACACCTTC.

The genes are TRBV6-6 and TRBJ1-4; tentatively, D is TRBD1 (6 bases). The CDR3 is 15 residues long. CDR1 and CDR2 from the germline V gene are MNHNY and SVGAGI (reference sequence). Trimming removed 7 bases at V and 4 bases at J, with 16 bases between. CDR3 region: CASTKPGQHNEKLFF. In DNA, the CDR3 is TGTGCCAGCACTAAACCGGGACAACATAATGAAAAACTGTTTTTT.

This clone was found a few times. This chain joins TRBV7-3 and TRBJ2-1; tentative D call: TRBD2 (6 bases). The ends were cut back, 8 bases at V and 4 bases at J, with 18 bases in the middle. CDR3 size: 15 residues. In germline, CDR1 is SGHTA, CDR2 FQGTGA. The CDR3 DNA sequence: TGTGCCAGCTCCTCAGAGGGACTGACGTACAATGAGCAGTTCTTC. Protein: CASSSEGLTYNEQFF.

J is TRBJ2-3 and V is TRBV5-6, with a possible D match to TRBD1 (6 bases). The V and J ends lost 7 bases and 1 base respectively, with 16 bases between them. Germline assignment: CDR1 SGHDT and CDR2 YYEEEE. The CDR3 covers 15 residues. Here the CDR3 DNA reads TGTGCCAGCGGCCAAGGGACACTTCGCACAGATACGCAGTATTTT. Residues: CASGQGTLRTDTQYF.

This chain uses TRBV28 with TRBJ1-2, with 7 bases identical to TRBD1. CDR3 length: 14 residues. J gave up 3 bases and V 6 bases, and 7 bases lay outside the gene matches. CDR1 MDHEN and CDR2 SYDVKM come from the germline V gene. As DNA, the CDR3 is TGTGCCAGCAGGCTCGAGGGGGCTGACTATGGCTACACCTTC. Its protein is CASRLEGADYGYTF.

This chain links TRBV28 with TRBJ2-7; 8 bases match TRBD1. V was pared by 2 bases and J by 4 bases, with 1 base of the junction left unmatched. Germline V gene lookup returns CDR1 MDHEN and CDR2 SYDVKM. This CDR3 has 13 residues. The CDR3 loop reads CASSLDRGYEQYF. As DNA, the CDR3 is TGTGCCAGCAGTTTAGACAGGGGATACGAGCAGTACTTC.

The chain links TRBV7-9 to TRBJ2-3; 7 nucleotides line up with TRBD2. The CDR3 runs 16 residues. With V trimmed by 2 bases and J by 0 bases, 5 bases remained unmatched. Germline V lookup: CDR1 SEHNR, CDR2 FQNEAQ (reference sequence). This CDR3 reads CASSLMLAASTDTQYF. The CDR3, as DNA: TGTGCCAGCAGCTTAATGCTAGCGGCTAGCACAGATACGCAGTATTTT.

J is TRBJ2-5 and V is TRBV14; D gene uncertain. This CDR3 has 13 amino acids. Trimming took 1 base from V and 5 from J, leaving 8 bases between them. The germline V gene has CDR1 SGHDN and CDR2 FVKESK. The CDR3 loop is CASSQGARETQYF. The CDR3, as DNA: TGTGCCAGCAGCCAAGGGGCCCGGGAGACCCAGTACTTC.

The chain is built from TRBV15 and TRBJ2-2, with 9 positions matching TRBD1. The germline V gene has CDR1 LNHNV and CDR2 YYDKDF (reference sequence). This CDR3 region has 17 residues. V shed 2 bases and J 1 base; nucleotides not matched to a gene: 5. The CDR3 sequence is CATSRPPGQGNTGELFF. CDR3 bases: TGTGCCACCAGCAGACCTCCGGGACAGGGGAACACCGGGGAGCTGTTTTTT. Together with reference TRBV15 and TRBJ2-2, the CDR3 gives the full variable domain: DAMVIQNPRYQVTQFGKPVTLSCSQTLNHNVMYWYQQKSSQAPKLLFHYYDKDFNNEADTPDNFQSRRPNTSFCFLDIRSPGLGDTAMYLCATSRPPGQGNTGELFFGEGSRLTVL.

This chain joins TRBV6-5 and TRBJ1-1; D is unclear. This CDR3 region has 12 residues. Germline V CDR1 and CDR2: MNHEY, SVGAGI. Trimming cost V 9 bases and J 4 bases, with 12 bases left between them. The CDR3 nucleotides read TGTGCCAGTTACCGAGTTCGCACTGAAGCTTTCTTT. This translates into CASYRVRTEAFF.

V usage is TRBV9 and J usage is TRBJ2-3, with D unclear. This CDR3 region has 15 residues. Germline-derived CDR1 and CDR2 are SGDLS and YYNGEE. V was shortened by 4 bases and J by 4 bases, with 16 bases between the two germline ends. The CDR3 sequence is CASSIQAVLADTQYF. The CDR3 DNA reads as TGTGCCAGCAGCATCCAGGCAGTTCTGGCAGATACGCAGTATTTT. Drawing the rest from reference TRBV9 and TRBJ2-3, the complete variable domain is DSGVTQTPKHLITATGQRVTLRCSPRSGDLSVYWYQQSLDQGLQFLIQYYNGEERAKGNILERFSAQQFPDLHSELNLSSLELGDSALYFCASSIQAVLADTQYFGPGTRLTVL.

Of note for this clone: This sample also contains other DNA sequences that code for the same CDR3. The chain combines TRBV27 with TRBJ1-3; 10 bases are a match to TRBD1. CDR3 size: 15 residues. The junction had 6 bases not matched to a gene; V was cut back by 3 bases and J by 7 bases. In germline, CDR1 is MNHEY, CDR2 SMNVEV (reference sequence). CDR3 sequence (DNA): TGTGCCAGCAGTTTTCCGACAGGGGGCGCGAACACCATATATTTT. Translating gives CASSFPTGGANTIYF.

The rearrangement uses TRBV15 and TRBJ2-1, with D unclear. The V gene's germline CDR1 is LNHNV and CDR2 YYDKDF (reference sequence). CDR3 length: 15 residues. With 1 base removed from V and 0 bases from J, the gap between germline ends came to 7 bases. The CDR3: CATSRGDSSYNEQFF. The CDR3 DNA follows: TGTGCCACCAGCAGAGGCGATAGCTCCTACAATGAGCAGTTCTTC.

This chain joins TRBV9 and TRBJ2-5, with D maybe TRBD2 (5 bases). Germline V CDR1 and CDR2: SGDLS, YYNGEE. This CDR3 contains 14 residues. Trimming removed 1 base at V and 4 bases at J, with 11 bases between. The CDR3 DNA sequence: TGTGCCAGCAGCGTATTGGGAGTCGGAGAGACCCAGTACTTC. Protein: CASSVLGVGETQYF.

The J gene is TRBJ2-1, the V gene TRBV6-1, with D possibly TRBD2 on 6 matching bases. The CDR3 loop spans 13 amino acids. The ends were cut back, 3 bases at V and 10 bases at J, with 13 bases in the middle. Per germline, CDR1 MNHNS and CDR2 SASEGT. In DNA form, the CDR3 reads TGTGCCAGCAGTGAGCCGGGAGCTAGGGAGCAGTTCTTC. It codes for CASSEPGAREQFF.

J is TRBJ2-1 and V is TRBV5-4; D uncertain. This CDR3 spans 12 amino acids. Germline lookup yields CDR1 SGHNT and CDR2 YYREEE (reference sequence). Trimming removed 2 bases at V and 10 bases at J, with 10 bases between. CDR3 nucleotides: TGTGCCAGCAGCTTAGTGATGGGCGAGCAGTTCTTC. Translating gives CASSLVMGEQFF.

The chain has TRBV5-5 and TRBJ1-4; unclear D gene. V was pared by 0 bases and J by 8 bases, with 8 bases between. Per germline, CDR1 SGHKS and CDR2 YYEKEE (reference sequence). The CDR3 totals 13 residues. Written as DNA, the CDR3 is TGTGCCAGCAGCTTGGAACGAGGAGAAAAACTGTTTTTT. It translates to CASSLERGEKLFF.